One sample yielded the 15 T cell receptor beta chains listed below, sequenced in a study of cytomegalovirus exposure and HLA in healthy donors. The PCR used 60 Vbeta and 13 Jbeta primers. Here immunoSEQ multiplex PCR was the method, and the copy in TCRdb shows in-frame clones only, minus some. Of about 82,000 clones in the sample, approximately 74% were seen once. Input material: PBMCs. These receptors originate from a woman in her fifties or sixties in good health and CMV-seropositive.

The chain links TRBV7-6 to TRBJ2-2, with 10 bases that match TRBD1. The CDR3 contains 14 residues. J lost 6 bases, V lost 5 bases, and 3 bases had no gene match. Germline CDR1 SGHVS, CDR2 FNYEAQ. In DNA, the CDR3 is TGTGCCAGCAGCCTAGGACAGGGGGCCGGGGAGCTGTTTTTT. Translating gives CASSLGQGAGELFF.

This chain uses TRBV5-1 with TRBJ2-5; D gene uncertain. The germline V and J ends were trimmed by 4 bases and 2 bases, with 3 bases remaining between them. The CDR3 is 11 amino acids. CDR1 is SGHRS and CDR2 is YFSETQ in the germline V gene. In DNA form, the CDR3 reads TGCGCCAGCAGCCGGCAAGAGACCCAGTACTTC. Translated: CASSRQETQYF.

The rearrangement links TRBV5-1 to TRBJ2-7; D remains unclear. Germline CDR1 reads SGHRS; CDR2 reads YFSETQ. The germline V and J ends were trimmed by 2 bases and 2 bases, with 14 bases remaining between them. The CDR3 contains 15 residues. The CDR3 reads CASSFGSVPAYEQYF. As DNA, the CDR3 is TGCGCCAGCAGCTTCGGTTCGGTCCCGGCCTACGAGCAGTACTTC.

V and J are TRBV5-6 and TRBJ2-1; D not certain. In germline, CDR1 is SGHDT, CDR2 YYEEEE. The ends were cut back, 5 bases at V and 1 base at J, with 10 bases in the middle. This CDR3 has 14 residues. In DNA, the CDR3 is TGTGCCAGCAGTAATAGATTTTCCTACAATGAGCAGTTCTTC. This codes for CASSNRFSYNEQFF.

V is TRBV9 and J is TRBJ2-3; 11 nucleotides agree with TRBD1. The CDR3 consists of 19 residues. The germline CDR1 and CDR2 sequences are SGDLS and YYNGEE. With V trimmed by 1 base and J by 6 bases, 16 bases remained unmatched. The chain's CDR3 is CASSVRGQGAYEYTDTQYF. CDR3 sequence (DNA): TGTGCCAGCAGCGTACGAGGACAGGGGGCCTACGAATACACGGATACGCAGTATTTT.

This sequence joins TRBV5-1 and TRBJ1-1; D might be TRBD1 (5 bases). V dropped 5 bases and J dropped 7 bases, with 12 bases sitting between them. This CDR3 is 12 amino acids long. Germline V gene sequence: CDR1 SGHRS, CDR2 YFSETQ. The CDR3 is CASSFDSYEAFF. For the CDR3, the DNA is TGCGCCAGCAGTTTCGACAGTTATGAAGCTTTCTTT. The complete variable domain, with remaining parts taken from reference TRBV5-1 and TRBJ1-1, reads KAGVTQTPRYLIKTRGQQVTLSCSPISGHRSVSWYQQTPGQGLQFLFEYFSETQRNKGNFPGRFSGRQFSNSRSEMNVSTLELGDSALYLCASSFDSYEAFFGQGTRLTVV.

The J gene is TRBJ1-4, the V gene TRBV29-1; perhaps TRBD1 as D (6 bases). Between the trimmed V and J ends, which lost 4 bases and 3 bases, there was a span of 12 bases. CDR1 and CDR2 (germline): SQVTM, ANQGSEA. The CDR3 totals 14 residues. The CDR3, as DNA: TGCAGCGTTGTCTTGGGGGCGTCTAATGAAAAACTGTTTTTT. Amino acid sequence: CSVVLGASNEKLFF.

CDR3 in DNA: TGTGCCAGTAGTGAGGGGGGGATTGGGGAGACCCAGTACTTC. Translating it yields CASSEGGIGETQYF. The V gene is TRBV19, the J gene TRBJ2-5; a possible D gene is TRBD2 (7 bases). The V end was cut by 5 bases, the J end by 5 bases, with 15 bases between. The CDR3 runs 14 residues. Germline-derived CDR1 and CDR2 are LNHDA and SQIVND (reference sequence). The full variable domain, completed using reference TRBV19 and TRBJ2-5, is DGGITQSPKYLFRKEGQNVTLSCEQNLNHDAMYWYRQDPGQGLRLIYYSQIVNDFQKGDIAEGYSVSREKKESFPLTVTSAQKNPTAFYLCASSEGGIGETQYFGPGTRLLVL.

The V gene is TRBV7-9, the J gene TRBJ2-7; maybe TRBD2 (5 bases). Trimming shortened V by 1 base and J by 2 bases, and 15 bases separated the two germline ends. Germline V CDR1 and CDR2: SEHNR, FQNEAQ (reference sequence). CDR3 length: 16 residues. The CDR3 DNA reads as TGTGCCAGCAGCTTAGTAGTTTCTAGCCGTCCCTACGAGCAGTACTTC. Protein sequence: CASSLVVSSRPYEQYF.

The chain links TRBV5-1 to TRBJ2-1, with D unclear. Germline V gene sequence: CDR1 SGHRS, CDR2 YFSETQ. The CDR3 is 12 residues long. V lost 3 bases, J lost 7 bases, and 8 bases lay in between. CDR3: CASSSFVNEQFF. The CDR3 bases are TGCGCCAGCAGCTCCTTTGTGAATGAGCAGTTCTTC.

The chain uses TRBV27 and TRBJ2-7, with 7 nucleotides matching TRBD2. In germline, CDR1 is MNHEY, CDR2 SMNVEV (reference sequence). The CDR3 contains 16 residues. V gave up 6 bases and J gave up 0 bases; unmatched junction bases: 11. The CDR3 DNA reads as TGTGCCAGCAGAGAAATCACGGGACTACCCTCCTACGAGCAGTACTTC. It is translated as CASREITGLPSYEQYF.

This CDR3 reads CASSDPTRGRRDTQYF. The CDR3 DNA sequence: TGTGCCAGCAGTGACCCTACCAGGGGGCGACGGGATACGCAGTATTTT. The chain couples TRBV2 to TRBJ2-3; TRBD1 agrees at 8 bases. The CDR3 runs to 16 residues. The germline V gene encodes CDR1 SNHLY and CDR2 FYNNEI. J was trimmed by 6 bases and V by 3 bases; bases with no gene match: 11. The full variable domain, with the rest looked up from reference TRBV2 and TRBJ2-3, is EPEVTQTPSHQVTQMGQEVILRCVPISNHLYFYWYRQILGQKVEFLVSFYNNEISEKSEIFDDQFSVERPDGSNFTLKIRSTKLEDSAMYFCASSDPTRGRRDTQYFGPGTRLTVL.

For the CDR3, the DNA is TGCAGCGTTAACAGGGGCTCTGGAAACACCATATATTTT. Residues: CSVNRGSGNTIYF. The J gene is TRBJ1-3, the V gene TRBV29-1; 7 bases line up with TRBD1. This CDR3 is 13 amino acids long. V lost 5 bases to trimming and J lost 0 bases; unmatched junction nucleotides: 1. Looked up from germline, CDR1 is SQVTM and CDR2 is ANQGSEA.

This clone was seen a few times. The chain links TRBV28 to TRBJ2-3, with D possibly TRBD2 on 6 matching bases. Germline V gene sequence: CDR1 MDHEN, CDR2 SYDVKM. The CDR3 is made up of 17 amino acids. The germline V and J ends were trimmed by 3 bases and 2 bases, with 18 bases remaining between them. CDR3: CASSFLAVGGDTDTQYF. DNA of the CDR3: TGTGCCAGCAGTTTCCTCGCGGTAGGCGGGGACACAGATACGCAGTATTTT.

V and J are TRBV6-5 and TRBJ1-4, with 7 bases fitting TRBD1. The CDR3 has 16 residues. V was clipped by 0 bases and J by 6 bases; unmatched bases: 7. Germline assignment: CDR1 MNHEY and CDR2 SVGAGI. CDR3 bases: TGTGCCAGCAGTTACTCCGAAGGGGGCTCCCATGAAAAACTGTTTTTT. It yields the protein CASSYSEGGSHEKLFF.